A single sample gave rise to the 14 T cell receptor beta chains below, sequenced in a study of persistence of HIV-infected CD4 T cells (dated by TCRdb to about 2020). No antigen has been identified for these receptors. The sample's treatment or condition label is to be understood as: suppressive antiretroviral therapy. Lysates of CMV-infected fibroblasts at about 9.3 ug/mL were used to stimulate the cells. Responding CD4+ T cells were sorted by upregulation of both CD40 ligand and CD69. The immunoSEQ hsTCRB assay version 4, run in survey mode, was used to sequence TCRbeta repertoires from genomic DNA. TCRdb holds this immuneACCESS table with in-frame rearrangements only. Some clones are missing; in checked studies, unresolved V genes explain under half, and the rest has no known cause. This sample holds under 20,000 clones; about 65% were observed only once. More than 7% of the sample goes to the ten largest clones.

The sample in question was CD4+ T cells sorted from PBMCs after approximately 18-hour stimulation, obtained from a patient who received antiretroviral therapy. The label giving this sample's cell subset or site can be read as: CD40L+CD69+ CD4 T cells responding to CMV lysate. The receptors stem from an adult woman with HIV who was CMV-seropositive.

This clone was counted a few times. V gene TRBV2 combines with J gene TRBJ2-4; a possible D gene is TRBD1 (5 bases). The V end lost 2 bases, the J end lost 2 bases, and 13 bases lay between the germline ends. CDR3 length: 16 residues. Germline values: CDR1 SNHLY, CDR2 FYNNEI. CDR3 sequence reads: CASSERQGGSKNIQYF. CDR3 sequence (DNA): TGTGCCAGCAGTGAAAGGCAGGGTGGCTCCAAAAACATTCAGTACTTC.

This chain links TRBV9 with TRBJ2-3, with 7 bases fitting TRBD2. J was trimmed by 3 bases and V by 6 bases; bases with no gene match: 13. The CDR3 has 16 amino acids. Looked up from germline, CDR1 is SGDLS and CDR2 is YYNGEE. In nucleotides, the CDR3 is TGTGCCAGCACCCGTAGTCCGAGCGGGGCGACAGATACGCAGTATTTT. It is translated as CASTRSPSGATDTQYF.

The gene calls are TRBV11-3 and TRBJ2-1; 7 bases fit TRBD1. The J segment lost 2 bases and the V segment lost 5 bases, leaving 6 bases of the junction unmatched. The CDR3 loop spans 15 amino acids. Germline V gene data show CDR1 as SGHNT and CDR2 as YENEEA. The CDR3 sequence is CASSLGTAPYNEQFF. Written as DNA, the CDR3 is TGTGCCAGCAGCCTAGGGACAGCTCCCTACAATGAGCAGTTCTTC.

The rearrangement joins TRBV7-2 to TRBJ2-7; D is uncertain. This CDR3 has 13 amino acids. The germline V gene encodes CDR1 SGHTA and CDR2 FQGNSA. V was clipped by 1 base and J by 0 bases, with 4 bases between them. In DNA, the CDR3 is TGTGCCAGCAGCTTAGGGTTCTCCTACGAGCAGTACGTC. Amino acids: CASSLGFSYEQYV.

The chain uses TRBV3-1 (or the pseudogene TRBV3-2) and TRBJ2-7; TRBD2 matches 7 bases. The germline gives CDR1 LGHDT, CDR2 YNNKEL (reference sequence). V was clipped by 4 bases and J by 0 bases; unmatched bases: 3. This CDR3 spans 14 amino acids. For the CDR3, the DNA is TGTGCCAGCAGCCCCGGGGGGAGCTCCTACGAGCAGTACGTC. Its protein product is CASSPGGSSYEQYV.

V gene TRBV9 combines with J gene TRBJ1-1; D unclear. The CDR3 spans 17 residues. With 4 bases removed from V and 3 bases from J, the gap between germline ends came to 22 bases. In germline, CDR1 is SGDLS, CDR2 YYNGEE. CDR3 residues: CASSTRPIQIAYTEAFF. The CDR3 DNA sequence: TGTGCCAGCAGCACGCGCCCCATACAGATCGCCTACACTGAAGCTTTCTTT.

The chain employs TRBV6-5 and TRBJ2-5; TRBD2 matches at 11 bases. Looked up from germline, CDR1 is MNHEY and CDR2 is SVGAGI. V gave up 2 bases and J gave up 7 bases; unmatched junction bases: 3. The CDR3 loop spans 14 amino acids. The CDR3 nucleotides read TGTGCCAGCAGTTACGACGGACTAGCGGGGACCCAGTACTTC. The encoded protein is CASSYDGLAGTQYF.

The V and J genes are TRBV7-6 and TRBJ1-1; no definite D call. The germline V and J ends were trimmed by 6 bases and 0 bases, with 14 bases remaining between them. CDR1 and CDR2 from the germline V gene are SGHVS and FNYEAQ. This CDR3 region has 15 residues. The CDR3 reads CASSFTIGVNTEAFF. The CDR3 nucleotides read TGTGCCAGCAGTTTTACAATCGGCGTGAACACTGAAGCTTTCTTT.

This sequence joins TRBV5-1 and TRBJ1-1; possibly TRBD1 for D (6 bases). Germline-derived CDR1 and CDR2 are SGHRS and YFSETQ. Between the trimmed V and J ends, which lost 1 base and 3 bases, there was a span of 10 bases. This CDR3 region has 14 residues. CDR3: CASSLRGVDTEAFF. The DNA of the CDR3 is TGCGCCAGCAGCTTGAGGGGGGTCGACACTGAAGCTTTCTTT.

V usage is TRBV7-9 and J usage is TRBJ1-1, with D possibly being TRBD1 (5 bases). Trimming shortened V by 5 bases and J by 1 base, and 11 bases separated the two germline ends. The germline CDR1 and CDR2 sequences are SEHNR and FQNEAQ (reference sequence). CDR3 length: 14 residues. The CDR3, as DNA: TGTGCCAGCAGCCGGGACTGGGGGAACACTGAAGCTTTCTTT. Translated, it gives CASSRDWGNTEAFF.

This clone was seen only a few times. This chain links TRBV23-1 with TRBJ1-1, with a possible D match to TRBD1 (5 bases). TRBV23-1 is annotated as an ORF whose role is uncertain. The CDR3 sequence is 15 residues long. V lost 0 bases to trimming and J lost 0 bases, with 8 bases between them. The CDR3 bases are TGCGCCAGCAGTCAATCGGGGCACCTGAACACTGAAGCTTTCTTT. This gives the protein CASSQSGHLNTEAFF.

CDR3 nucleotide sequence: TGTGCCAGCAGTTATCGGCAGGGGGCTAGTGAAGCTTTCTTT. This encodes CASSYRQGASEAFF. The chain recombines TRBV6-5 with TRBJ1-1; 8 bases line up with TRBD1. CDR1 and CDR2 (germline): MNHEY, SVGAGI. V lost 3 bases, J lost 7 bases, and 7 bases stayed unmatched. CDR3 length: 14 residues.

V is TRBV6-2 or TRBV6-3 and J is TRBJ1-1; 9 bases are shared with TRBD1. This CDR3 comprises 12 residues. With V trimmed by 6 bases and J by 10 bases, 6 bases remained unmatched. Germline CDR1 and CDR2: MNHEY and SVGEGT. DNA of the CDR3: TGTGCCAGCAGCAAGGGACAGGGAAGAGCTTTCTTT. Its translation is CASSKGQGRAFF.

This chain uses TRBV24-1 with TRBJ2-1; D gene uncertain. This CDR3 spans 13 amino acids. With 5 bases removed from V and 9 bases from J, the gap between germline ends came to 13 bases. Germline assignment: CDR1 KGHDR and CDR2 SFDVKD. The CDR3 coding sequence is TGTGCCACCAGTGGGGATGATTATAGTGAGCAGTTCTTC. This gives the protein CATSGDDYSEQFF.